This T cell receptor beta chain was recovered during a study of Graves' ophthalmopathy and Graves' hyperthyroidism. Study background: Calling hyperthyroidism stable required that no ophthalmopathy show up within 18 months of follow-up. Study results and limitations: With about 86% sensitivity and around 81% specificity, a 13-signature model separated ophthalmopathy from stable hyperthyroidism. Ophthalmopathy progression was predicted with approximately 64% sensitivity and 72.22% specificity.

RNA transcripts provided the template for amplifying TCR beta CDR3 regions. HTBI primers were employed in first-round RT-PCR, then a second-round multiplex PCR followed. TCRdb re-derived calls from the multiplex PCR reads in MiXCR, one entry per CDR3 protein. The sample consists of around 520,000 distinct CDR3 sequences, under 45% of them appearing once. The authors diagnosed from clinical symptoms, serum thyroxine, TRAb, thyroid ultrasound and orbital computed tomography. V gave up 1 base and J gave up 5 bases, with 9 bases separating them. In germline, CDR1 is SGHVS, CDR2 FQNEAQ. This CDR3 has 13 amino acids. This clonotype came up many times. The target antigen is unknown.

V and J are TRBV7-8 and TRBJ2-7; possibly TRBD2 for D (5 bases). This TCR came from an adult man with Graves' hyperthyroidism. The material sequenced was peripheral blood or thyroid tissue (not recorded which). The CDR3 region has the DNA TGTGCCAGCAGCTTAGGACCGGGGAACGAGCAGTACTTC. Translation: CASSLGPGNEQYF. Using reference TRBV7-8 and TRBJ2-7 for the parts outside the CDR3, the full variable domain is GAGVSQSPRYKVAKRGQDVALRCDPISGHVSLFWYQQALGQGPEFLTYFQNEAQLDKSGLPSDRFFAERPEGSVSTLKIQRTQQEDSAVYLCASSLGPGNEQYFGPGTRLTVT.